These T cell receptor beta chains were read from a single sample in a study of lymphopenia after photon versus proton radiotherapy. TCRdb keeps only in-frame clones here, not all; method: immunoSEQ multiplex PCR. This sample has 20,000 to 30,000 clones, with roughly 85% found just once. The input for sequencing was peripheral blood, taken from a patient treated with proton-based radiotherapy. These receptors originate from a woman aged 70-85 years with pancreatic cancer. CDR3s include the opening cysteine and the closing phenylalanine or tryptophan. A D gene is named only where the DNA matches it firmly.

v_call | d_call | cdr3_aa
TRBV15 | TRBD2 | CATSRDLGGGLPYEQYF
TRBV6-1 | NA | CASSEVARSTYEKLFF
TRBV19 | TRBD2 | CASTSGTSGDYEQYF
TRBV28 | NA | CASSPRRGYTF
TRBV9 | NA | CASSAFAVHEQFF
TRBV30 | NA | CASVADSYNEQFF
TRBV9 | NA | CASSVALRGNTGELFF
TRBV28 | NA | CASSFVQGYGYTF
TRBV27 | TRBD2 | CASSSRTSVRNEQFF
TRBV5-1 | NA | CASSLGPGSHEQYF
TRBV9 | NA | CASSVVVSGETQYF
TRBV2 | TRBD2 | CASREGRASYNEQFF
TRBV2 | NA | CASSSDRNQPQHF
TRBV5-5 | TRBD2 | CASSLFSGRAGATYEQYF
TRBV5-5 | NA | CASSSSRQALSYEQYF
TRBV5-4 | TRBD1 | CASSPTGGMGNEKLFF
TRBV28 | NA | CASSSTGFAFF
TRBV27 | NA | CASSSLAKNIQYF
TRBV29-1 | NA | CSVDQGGMNTEAFF
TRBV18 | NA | CASSPSLTSMNTEAFF
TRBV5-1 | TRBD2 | CASSGGRLAGVNEQFF
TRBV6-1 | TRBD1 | CASRAPGQSNNEQFF
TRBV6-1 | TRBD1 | CASSGTGDSPLHF
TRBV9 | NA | CASSPHGSNEQYF
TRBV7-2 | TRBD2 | CASSLILAGGDTQYF
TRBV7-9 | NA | CASSSWTDYSGNTIYF
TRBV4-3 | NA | CASSPGGEALYNSPLHF
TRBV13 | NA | CASSLRGGLKNIQYF